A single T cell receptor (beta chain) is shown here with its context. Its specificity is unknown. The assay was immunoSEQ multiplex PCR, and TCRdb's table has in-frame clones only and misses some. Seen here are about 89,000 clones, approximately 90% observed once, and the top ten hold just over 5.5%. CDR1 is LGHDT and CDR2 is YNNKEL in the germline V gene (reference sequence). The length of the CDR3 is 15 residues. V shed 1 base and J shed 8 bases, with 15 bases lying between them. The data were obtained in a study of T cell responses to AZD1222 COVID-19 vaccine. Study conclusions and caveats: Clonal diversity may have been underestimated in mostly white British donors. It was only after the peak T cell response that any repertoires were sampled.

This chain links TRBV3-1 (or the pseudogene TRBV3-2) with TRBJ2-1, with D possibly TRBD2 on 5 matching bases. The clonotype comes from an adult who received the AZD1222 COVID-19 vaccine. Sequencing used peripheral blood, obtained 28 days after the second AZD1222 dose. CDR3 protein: CASSQGFFAGDEQFF. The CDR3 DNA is TGTGCCAGCAGCCAAGGGTTCTTCGCGGGCGATGAGCAGTTCTTC.